Below are 24 T cell receptor beta chains sequenced from a single sample in a study of metastatic and nonmetastatic thyroid tumors (TCRdb year 2020). Libraries were constructed by PCR. Sequenced using an Illumina HiSeq 4000. Starting from the raw public reads, TCRdb applied fastp trimming at Q25, assembled clones with MiXCR and retained in-frame beta chains. The sample data list about 85,000 clones, and roughly 8.6% of these were observed just once. 8.8% of the sample is taken by the ten largest. No patient had received any treatment before thyroid surgery. Sample: blood. These receptors all come from a female donor with papillary thyroid cancer or a benign thyroid nodule (not recorded which). Some clones in this sample may be carry-over from other donors' samples.

This clone has ten or more counts. J is TRBJ1-1 and V is TRBV12-3 or TRBV12-4, with 7 bases identical to TRBD1. The CDR3 is made up of 15 amino acids. The trim removed 6 bases at V and 0 bases at J, leaving 7 bases unmatched. In DNA, the CDR3 is TGTGCCAGCAGGGTACAGGGGTCAATGAACACTGAAGCTTTCTTT. Translation: CASRVQGSMNTEAFF.

In this sample, this clone turned up a few times. V usage is TRBV28 and J usage is TRBJ2-3, with 8 bases lining up with TRBD1. The CDR3 spans 15 residues. J was trimmed by 4 bases and V by 5 bases; bases with no gene match: 8. Looked up from germline, CDR1 is MDHEN and CDR2 is SYDVKM. The DNA for the CDR3 is TGTGCCAGCAGTGCCGCGACAGGGGTTTCAGATACGCAGTATTTT. Protein product: CASSAATGVSDTQYF.

This clone was counted at least ten times. V and J are TRBV5-1 and TRBJ1-1; 10 bases agree with TRBD1. Germline loops: CDR1 SGHRS, CDR2 YFSETQ. The V gene end was trimmed by 3 bases and the J gene end by 6 bases; junction bases not matched to a gene: 5. There are 14 residues in the CDR3. The DNA of the CDR3 is TGCGCCAGCAGCTATGGACAGGGGGGTTCTGAAGCTTTCTTT. This sequence encodes CASSYGQGGSEAFF.

This clone was detected ten times or more. The V gene is TRBV6-1, the J gene TRBJ2-2; D is uncertain. CDR3 length: 14 amino acids. V was clipped by 5 bases and J by 6 bases, with 13 bases between them. Germline V CDR1 and CDR2: MNHNS, SASEGT. Here the CDR3 reads CASSPTDNSGELFF. In DNA, the CDR3 is TGTGCCAGCAGTCCAACTGACAACTCCGGGGAGCTGTTTTTT.

This clone was recorded at least ten times. This chain uses TRBV6-1 with TRBJ1-2, with unresolved D. V lost 6 bases and J 4 bases, leaving 12 bases between the germline ends. Germline V gene lookup returns CDR1 MNHNS and CDR2 SASEGT. CDR3 length equals 13 residues. This chain's CDR3 is CASSPDTTYGYTF. The DNA of the CDR3 is TGTGCCAGCAGCCCTGACACGACCTATGGCTACACCTTC.

This clone was detected many times. The chain couples TRBV15 to TRBJ1-4; D is uncertain. V lost 0 bases and J 8 bases, leaving 7 bases between the germline ends. The CDR3 contains 13 residues. The V gene's germline CDR1 is LNHNV and CDR2 YYDKDF (reference sequence). CDR3 protein: CATSRDQREKLFF. The CDR3, as DNA: TGTGCCACCAGCAGAGATCAACGGGAAAAACTGTTTTTT.

Details on this clone: The junction differs from germline at one of its ends, possibly a read error. The chain employs TRBV30 and TRBJ1-5; D unresolved. CDR1 is GTSNPN, CDR2 SVGIG, per germline (reference sequence). This CDR3 has 14 amino acids. The DNA for the CDR3 is TGTACCTGGAGTTTCGACTTGGCCAATCATCCCCAGCATTTT. Translated, it gives CTWSFDLANHPQHF.

This clone was seen ten or more times. The chain employs TRBV6-4 and TRBJ1-2; D gene ambiguous. The length of the CDR3 is 13 residues. V was cut by 2 bases and J by 4 bases, with 8 bases left in between. Germline V CDR1 and CDR2: MRHNA, SNTAGT. DNA for the CDR3: TGTGCCAGCAGTGACGGGTTGGGCTATGGCTACACCTTC. Its translation is CASSDGLGYGYTF.

This clone was recorded at least ten times. The chain links TRBV6-1 to TRBJ2-3, with a weak D call TRBD1 (6 bases). Germline V gene data show CDR1 as MNHNS and CDR2 as SASEGT. There are 15 residues in the CDR3. Trimming pared 5 bases from V and 0 bases from J, leaving 12 bases between. The CDR3 loop is CASSCRDTSTDTQYF. The CDR3 DNA reads TGTGCCAGCAGTTGCCGGGACACCAGCACAGATACGCAGTATTTT.

This clone was seen repeatedly, ten times or more. Written as DNA, the CDR3 is TGTGCCAGCAGTAGTGTGGGGGGGAGCACAGATACGCAGTATTTT. It translates to CASSSVGGSTDTQYF. This chain joins TRBV2 and TRBJ2-3, with 7 bases fitting TRBD2. CDR3 length: 15 amino acids. V lost 5 bases and J lost 0; bases outside the gene matches: 5. Germline-derived CDR1 and CDR2 are SNHLY and FYNNEI.

This clone was seen at least ten times. The gene calls are TRBV12-3 or TRBV12-4 and TRBJ1-1; D remains unclear. V lost 7 bases to trimming and J lost 8 bases, with 11 bases between them. The CDR3 has 11 amino acids. The CDR3 region is CASTLRGEAFF. CDR3 sequence (DNA): TGTGCCAGCACCCTTAGAGGCGAAGCTTTCTTT.

This clone has at least ten counts. This chain links TRBV7-8 with TRBJ1-5, with TRBD1 matching 9 bases. This CDR3 is 17 amino acids long. CDR1 and CDR2 from the germline V gene are SGHVS and FQNEAQ. V lost 8 bases, J lost 4 bases, and 15 bases stayed unmatched. CDR3 region: CASAPGTGTLWNQPQHF. The CDR3, as DNA: TGTGCCAGCGCCCCCGGGACAGGGACTCTTTGGAATCAGCCCCAGCATTTT.

This clone was observed at least ten times. V and J are TRBV5-1 and TRBJ1-6, with 9 bases matching TRBD1. Germline V CDR1 and CDR2: SGHRS, YFSETQ. The junction had 8 bases not matched to a gene; V was cut back by 3 bases and J by 10 bases. This CDR3 contains 15 residues. The CDR3 loop is CASSSTGGSRSPLHF. The CDR3 coding sequence is TGCGCCAGCAGCTCCACAGGGGGCTCTCGGTCACCCCTCCACTTT.

This clone occurred many times. V gene TRBV2 combines with J gene TRBJ2-7; D is possibly TRBD1 (5 bases). The CDR3 extends over 13 amino acids. Trimming pared 4 bases from V and 3 bases from J, leaving 10 bases between. Germline-derived CDR1 and CDR2 are SNHLY and FYNNEI. CDR3 loop: CASSGPRVYEQYF. CDR3 nucleotide sequence: TGTGCCAGCAGTGGCCCCAGGGTCTACGAGCAGTACTTC.

This clone has ten or more counts. The chain couples TRBV5-1 to TRBJ1-3; weak D call: TRBD1 (5 bases). The V and J ends lost 5 bases and 2 bases respectively, with 11 bases between them. This CDR3 is built from 14 residues. Germline V CDR1 and CDR2: SGHRS, YFSETQ. CDR3 sequence: CASSFGATGNTIYF. The CDR3 DNA is TGCGCCAGCAGTTTTGGGGCGACTGGAAACACCATATATTTT.

About this clone: A much larger clonotype is one base distant, so this may be a read error. This specimen includes other DNA sequences encoding the same CDR3. V usage is TRBV11-2 and J usage is TRBJ2-7; D might be TRBD1 or TRBD2, each matching 5 bases. CDR1 and CDR2 from the germline V gene are SGHAT and FQNNGV. V was pared by 5 bases and J by 5 bases, with 13 bases between. This CDR3 is 13 amino acids long. In DNA, the CDR3 is TGTGCCAGCAGCGGGAGAATGGGGCACGAGCAGTACTTC. It yields the protein CASSGRMGHEQYF. Based on the CDR3 plus reference TRBV11-2 and TRBJ2-7, the full variable domain is EAGVAQSPRYKIIEKRQSVAFWCNPISGHATLYWYQQILGQGPKLLIQFQNNGVVDDSQLPKDRFSAERLKGVDSTLKIQPAKLEDSAVYLCASSGRMGHEQYFGPGTRLTVT.

This clone was recorded at least ten times. The same CDR3 arises from other DNA sequences in this sample as well. The chain has TRBV9 and TRBJ1-5; D ambiguous. The CDR3 runs to 15 residues. V lost 3 bases and J lost 3, with 13 bases in between. Per germline, CDR1 SGDLS and CDR2 YYNGEE. The chain's CDR3 is CASSGTDGINQPQHF. As DNA, the CDR3 is TGTGCCAGCAGCGGAACGGACGGTATCAATCAGCCCCAGCATTTT.

This clone occurred many times. The rearrangement links TRBV9 to TRBJ1-3; D possibly corresponds to TRBD1 (6 bases). The CDR3 is 15 residues long. The germline V and J ends were trimmed by 0 bases and 3 bases, with 10 bases remaining between them. Germline V gene lookup returns CDR1 SGDLS and CDR2 YYNGEE. CDR3 protein: CASSVGAGVGNTIYF. CDR3 nucleotide sequence: TGTGCCAGCAGCGTAGGGGCAGGGGTTGGAAACACCATATATTTT.

This clone was counted many times. The chain carries TRBV20-1 and TRBJ2-3; weak D call: TRBD2 (5 bases). The germline V and J ends were trimmed by 0 bases and 6 bases, with 19 bases remaining between them. Germline V lookup: CDR1 DFQATT, CDR2 SNEGSKA (reference sequence). This CDR3 contains 16 residues. Here the CDR3 reads CSARDLAGPLPDTQYF. CDR3 nucleotides: TGCAGTGCTAGAGATTTGGCGGGTCCGCTTCCGGATACGCAGTATTTT.

V gene TRBV4-2 combines with J gene TRBJ2-5; weak D call: TRBD1 (6 bases). The germline V gene has CDR1 LGHNA and CDR2 YNFKEQ. There are 17 residues in the CDR3. Trimming removed 1 base at V and 0 bases at J, with 15 bases between. CDR3 sequence reads: CASSQGGGVGYQETQYF. For the CDR3, the DNA is TGTGCCAGCAGCCAAGGAGGGGGAGTAGGGTACCAAGAGACCCAGTACTTC.

This clone was observed many times. V and J are TRBV12-3 or TRBV12-4 and TRBJ2-3; D not certain. Between the trimmed V and J ends, which lost 3 bases and 2 bases, there was a span of 12 bases. The CDR3 runs to 15 residues. This chain's CDR3 is CASSLGSLNTDTQYF. CDR3 nucleotides: TGTGCCAGCAGTTTGGGTAGCCTCAACACAGATACGCAGTATTTT.

This clone was counted at least ten times. This rearrangement joins TRBV25-1 to TRBJ1-2, with a possible D match to TRBD1 (5 bases). V dropped 3 bases and J dropped 7 bases, with 12 bases sitting between them. The CDR3 sequence is 13 residues long. Germline V CDR1 and CDR2: MGHDK, SYGVNS. The CDR3 loop reads CASSDRPTAGYTF. CDR3 nucleotides: TGTGCCAGCAGTGACCGCCCGACAGCTGGCTACACCTTC.

The V call is TRBV7-2, the J call TRBJ2-1; D might be TRBD1 or TRBD2, each matching 5 bases. This CDR3 comprises 13 residues. Germline CDR1 SGHTA, CDR2 FQGNSA. V gave up 1 base and J gave up 10 bases, with 11 bases separating them. The CDR3 sequence is CASSLGRDREQFF. CDR3 DNA: TGTGCCAGCAGCTTAGGTCGGGACCGAGAGCAGTTCTTC.

This clone was detected ten times or more. The chain joins TRBV9 to TRBJ2-1; 10 positions agree with TRBD1. Germline loops: CDR1 SGDLS, CDR2 YYNGEE. The CDR3 covers 15 residues. Trimming removed 3 bases from V and 5 bases from J; junction bases left unmatched: 5. This CDR3 reads CASSAGTGANNEQFF. Here the CDR3 DNA reads TGTGCCAGCAGCGCCGGGACAGGGGCCAACAATGAGCAGTTCTTC.